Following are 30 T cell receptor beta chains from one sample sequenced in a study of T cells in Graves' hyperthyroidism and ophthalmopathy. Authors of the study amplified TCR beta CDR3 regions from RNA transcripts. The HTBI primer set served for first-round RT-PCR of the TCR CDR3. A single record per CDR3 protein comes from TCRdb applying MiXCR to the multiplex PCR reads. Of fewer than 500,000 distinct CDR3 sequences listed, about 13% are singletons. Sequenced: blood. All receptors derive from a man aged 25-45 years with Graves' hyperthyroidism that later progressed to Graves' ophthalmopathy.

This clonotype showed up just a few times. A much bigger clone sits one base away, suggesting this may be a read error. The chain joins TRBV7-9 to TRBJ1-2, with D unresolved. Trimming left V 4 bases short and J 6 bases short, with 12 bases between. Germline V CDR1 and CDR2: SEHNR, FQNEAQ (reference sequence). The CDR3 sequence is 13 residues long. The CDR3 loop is CASSSGQADGYTF. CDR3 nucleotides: TGTGCCAGCAGCTCTGGGCAGGCGGATGGCTACACCTTC. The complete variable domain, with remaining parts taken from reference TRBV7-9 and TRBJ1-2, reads DTGVSQNPRHKITKRGQNVTFRCDPISEHNRLYWYRQTLGQGPEFLTYFQNEAQLEKSRLLSDRFSAERPKGSFSTLEIQRTEQGDSAMYLCASSSGQADGYTFGSGTRLTVV.

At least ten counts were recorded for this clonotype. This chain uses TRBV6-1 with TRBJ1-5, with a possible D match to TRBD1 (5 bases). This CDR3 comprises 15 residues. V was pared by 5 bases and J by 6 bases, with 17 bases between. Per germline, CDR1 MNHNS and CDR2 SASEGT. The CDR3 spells CASSYGDGFGQPQHF. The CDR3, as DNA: TGTGCCAGCAGTTACGGGGACGGCTTTGGTCAGCCCCAGCATTTT.

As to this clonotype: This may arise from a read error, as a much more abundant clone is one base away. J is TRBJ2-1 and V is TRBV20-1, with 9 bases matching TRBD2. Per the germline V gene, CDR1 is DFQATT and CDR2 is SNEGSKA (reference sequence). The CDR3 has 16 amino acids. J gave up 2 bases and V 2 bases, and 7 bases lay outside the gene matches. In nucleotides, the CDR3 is TGCAGTGCTAGATATTGTAGCGGGGGAGCCTACAATGAGCAGTTCTTC. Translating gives CSARYCSGGAYNEQFF.

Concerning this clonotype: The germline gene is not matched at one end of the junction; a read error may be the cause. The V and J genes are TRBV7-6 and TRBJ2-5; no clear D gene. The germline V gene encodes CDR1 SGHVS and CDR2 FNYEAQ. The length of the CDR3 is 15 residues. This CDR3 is CAGSPRGGVLETQYF. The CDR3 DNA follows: TGTGCCGGCAGCCCCCGCGGTGGGGTTTTGGAGACCCAGTACTTC. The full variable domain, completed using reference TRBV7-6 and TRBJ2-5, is GAGVSQSPRYKVTKRGQDVALRCDPISGHVSLYWYRQALGQGPEFLTYFNYEAQQDKSGLPNDRFSAERPEGSISTLTIQRTEQRDSAMYRCAGSPRGGVLETQYFGPGTRLLVL.

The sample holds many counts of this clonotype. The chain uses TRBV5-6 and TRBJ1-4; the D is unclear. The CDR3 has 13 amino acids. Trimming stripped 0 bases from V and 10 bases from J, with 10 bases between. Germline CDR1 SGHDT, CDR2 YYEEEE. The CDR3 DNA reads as TGTGCCAGCAGCTTGGCTGAAGGACGAAAACTGTTTTTT. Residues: CASSLAEGRKLFF.

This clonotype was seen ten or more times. CDR3 nucleotide sequence: TGCAGCGTTGGCCTAGGGGGCGGACGCACTGAAGCTTTCTTT. It codes for CSVGLGGGRTEAFF. V is TRBV29-1 and J is TRBJ1-1; 7 nucleotides agree with TRBD1. CDR3 size: 14 residues. With V trimmed by 4 bases and J by 4 bases, 9 bases remained unmatched. The germline V gene encodes CDR1 SQVTM and CDR2 ANQGSEA. The full variable domain, with the rest looked up from reference TRBV29-1 and TRBJ1-1, is SAVISQKPSRDICQRGTSLTIQCQVDSQVTMMFWYRQQPGQSLTLIATANQGSEATYESGFVIDKFPISRPNLTFSTLTVSNMSPEDSSIYLCSVGLGGGRTEAFFGQGTRLTVV.

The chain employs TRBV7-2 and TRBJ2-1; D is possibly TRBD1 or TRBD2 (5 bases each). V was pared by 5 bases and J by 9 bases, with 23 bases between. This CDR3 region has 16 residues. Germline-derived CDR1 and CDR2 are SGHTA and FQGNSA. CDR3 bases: TGTGCCAGCAGCCAACAAAACATTTTAAGGGACGGTGAGCAGTTCTTC. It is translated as CASSQQNILRDGEQFF.

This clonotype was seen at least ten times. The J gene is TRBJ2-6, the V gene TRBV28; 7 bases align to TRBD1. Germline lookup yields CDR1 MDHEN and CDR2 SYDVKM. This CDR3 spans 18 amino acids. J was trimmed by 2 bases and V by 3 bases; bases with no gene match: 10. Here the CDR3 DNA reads TGTGCCAGCAGTTTTTGGGACAGCCGTAATCCTGGGGCCAACGTCCTGACTTTC. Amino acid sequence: CASSFWDSRNPGANVLTF.

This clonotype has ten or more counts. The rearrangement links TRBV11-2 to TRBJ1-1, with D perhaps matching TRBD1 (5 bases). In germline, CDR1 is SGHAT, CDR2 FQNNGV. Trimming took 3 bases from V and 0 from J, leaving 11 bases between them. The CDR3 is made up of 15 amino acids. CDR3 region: CASSLQGGMNTEAFF. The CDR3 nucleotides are TGTGCCAGCAGCTTGCAGGGTGGAATGAACACTGAAGCTTTCTTT. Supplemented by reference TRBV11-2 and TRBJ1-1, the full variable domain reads EAGVAQSPRYKIIEKRQSVAFWCNPISGHATLYWYQQILGQGPKLLIQFQNNGVVDDSQLPKDRFSAERLKGVDSTLKIQPAKLEDSAVYLCASSLQGGMNTEAFFGQGTRLTVV.

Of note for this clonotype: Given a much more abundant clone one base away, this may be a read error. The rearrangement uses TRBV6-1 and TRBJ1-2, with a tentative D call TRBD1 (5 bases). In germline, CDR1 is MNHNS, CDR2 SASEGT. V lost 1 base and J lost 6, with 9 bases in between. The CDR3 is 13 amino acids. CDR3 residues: CASSEGDGHGYTF. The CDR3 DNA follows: TGTGCCAGCAGTGAAGGGGACGGCCATGGCTACACCTTC.

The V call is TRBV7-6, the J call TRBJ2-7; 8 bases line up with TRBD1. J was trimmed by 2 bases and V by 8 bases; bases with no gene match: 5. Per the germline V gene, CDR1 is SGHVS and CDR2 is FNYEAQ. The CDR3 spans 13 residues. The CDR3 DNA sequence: TGTGCCAGCTCGGACAGGGTTACCTACGAGCAGTACTTC. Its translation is CASSDRVTYEQYF.

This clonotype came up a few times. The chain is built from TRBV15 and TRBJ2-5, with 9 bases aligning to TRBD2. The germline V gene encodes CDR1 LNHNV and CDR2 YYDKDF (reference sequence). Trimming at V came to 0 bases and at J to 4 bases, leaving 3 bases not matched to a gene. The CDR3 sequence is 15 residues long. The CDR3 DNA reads TGTGCCACCAGCAGAGAGGCGGGAGGGCCAGAGACCCAGTACTTC. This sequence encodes CATSREAGGPETQYF.

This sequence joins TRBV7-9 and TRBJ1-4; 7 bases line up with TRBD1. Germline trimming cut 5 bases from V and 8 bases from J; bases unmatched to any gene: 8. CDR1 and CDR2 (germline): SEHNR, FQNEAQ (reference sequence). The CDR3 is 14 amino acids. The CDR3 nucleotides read TGTGCCAGCAGCCAGGGGGTTTTGCGAGAAAAACTGTTTTTT. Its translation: CASSQGVLREKLFF.

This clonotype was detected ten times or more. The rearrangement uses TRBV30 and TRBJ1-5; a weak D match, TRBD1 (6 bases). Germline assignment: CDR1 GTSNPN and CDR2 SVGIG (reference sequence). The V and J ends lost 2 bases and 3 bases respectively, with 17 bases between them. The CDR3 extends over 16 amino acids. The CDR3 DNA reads TGTGCCTGGAGTAGTGGGGGGGCCGGGAACAATCAGCCCCAGCATTTT. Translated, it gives CAWSSGGAGNNQPQHF.

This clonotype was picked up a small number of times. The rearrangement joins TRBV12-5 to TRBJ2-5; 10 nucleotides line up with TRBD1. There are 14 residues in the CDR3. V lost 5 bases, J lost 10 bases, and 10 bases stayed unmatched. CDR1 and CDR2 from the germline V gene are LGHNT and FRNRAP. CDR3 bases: TGTGCTAGTGGTAAGGGACAGGGGTATACGGTCCAGTACTTC. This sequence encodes CASGKGQGYTVQYF.

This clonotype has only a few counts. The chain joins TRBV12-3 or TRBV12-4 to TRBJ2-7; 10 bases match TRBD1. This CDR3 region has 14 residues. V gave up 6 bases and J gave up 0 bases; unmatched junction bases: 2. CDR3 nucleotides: TGTGCCAGCAGATGGACAGGGGGCTCCTACGAGCAGTACTTC. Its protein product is CASRWTGGSYEQYF.

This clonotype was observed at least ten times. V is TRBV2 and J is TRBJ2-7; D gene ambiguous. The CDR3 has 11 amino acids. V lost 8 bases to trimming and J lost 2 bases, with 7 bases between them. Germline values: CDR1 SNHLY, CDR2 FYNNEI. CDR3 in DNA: TGTGCCAGCCAGGCAGCCTACGAGCAGTACTTC. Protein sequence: CASQAAYEQYF.

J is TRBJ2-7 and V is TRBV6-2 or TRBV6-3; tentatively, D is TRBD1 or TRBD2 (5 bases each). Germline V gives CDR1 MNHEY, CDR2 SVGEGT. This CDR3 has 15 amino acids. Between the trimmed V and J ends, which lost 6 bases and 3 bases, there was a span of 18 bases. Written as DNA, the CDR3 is TGTGCCAGCAGGGTTACTCGGGACGTAGGCTACGAGCAGTACTTC. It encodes CASRVTRDVGYEQYF.

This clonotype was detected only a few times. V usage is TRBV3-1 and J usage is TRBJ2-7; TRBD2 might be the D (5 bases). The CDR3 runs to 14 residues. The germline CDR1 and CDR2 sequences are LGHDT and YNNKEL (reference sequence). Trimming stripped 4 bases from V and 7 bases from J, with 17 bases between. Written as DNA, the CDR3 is TGTGCCAGCAGCCCGACCGGGTCCACGGGGGAGCAGTACTTC. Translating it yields CASSPTGSTGEQYF.

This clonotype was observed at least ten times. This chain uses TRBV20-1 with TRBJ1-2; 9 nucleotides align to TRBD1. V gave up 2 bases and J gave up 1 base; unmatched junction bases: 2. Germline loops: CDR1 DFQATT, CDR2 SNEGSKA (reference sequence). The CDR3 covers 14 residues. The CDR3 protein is CSARRGQGNYGYTF. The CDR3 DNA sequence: TGCAGTGCTAGACGGGGACAGGGTAACTATGGCTACACCTTC.

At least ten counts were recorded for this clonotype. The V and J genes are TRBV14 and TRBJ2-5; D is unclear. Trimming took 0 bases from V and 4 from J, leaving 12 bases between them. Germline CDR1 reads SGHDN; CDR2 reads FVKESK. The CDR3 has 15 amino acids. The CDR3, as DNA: TGTGCCAGCAGCCAAGATTACGAGTTTGGAGAGACCCAGTACTTC. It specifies CASSQDYEFGETQYF.

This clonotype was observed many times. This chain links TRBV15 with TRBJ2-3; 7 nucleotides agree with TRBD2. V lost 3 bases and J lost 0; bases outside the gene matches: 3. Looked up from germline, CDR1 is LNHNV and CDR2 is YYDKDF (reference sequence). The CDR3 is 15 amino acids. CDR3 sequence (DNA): TGTGCCACCAGCAGCCCGGGGGGAAGCACAGATACGCAGTATTTT. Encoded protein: CATSSPGGSTDTQYF.

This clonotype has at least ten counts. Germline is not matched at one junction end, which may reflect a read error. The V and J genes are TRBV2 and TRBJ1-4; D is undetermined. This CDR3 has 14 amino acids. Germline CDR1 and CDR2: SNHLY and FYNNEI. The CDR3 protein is CASSEGGTNEKLFF. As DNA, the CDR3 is TGTGCCAGCAGCGAAGGAGGAACTAATGAAAAACTGTTTTTT.

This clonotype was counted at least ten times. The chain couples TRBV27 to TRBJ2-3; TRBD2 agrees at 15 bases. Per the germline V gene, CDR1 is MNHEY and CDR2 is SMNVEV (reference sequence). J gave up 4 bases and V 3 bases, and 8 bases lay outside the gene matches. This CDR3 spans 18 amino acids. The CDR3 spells CASSLAGLAGGSADTQYF. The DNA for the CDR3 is TGTGCCAGCAGTTTGGCGGGACTAGCGGGGGGTTCGGCAGATACGCAGTATTTT.

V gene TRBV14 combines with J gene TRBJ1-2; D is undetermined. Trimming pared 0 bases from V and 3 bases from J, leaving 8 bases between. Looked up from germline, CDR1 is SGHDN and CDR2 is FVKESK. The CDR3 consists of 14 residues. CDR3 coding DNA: TGTGCCAGCAGCCAAGATCTTGAGGACTATGGCTACACCTTC. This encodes CASSQDLEDYGYTF. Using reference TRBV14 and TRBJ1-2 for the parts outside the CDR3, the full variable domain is EAGVTQFPSHSVIEKGQTVTLRCDPISGHDNLYWYRRVMGKEIKFLLHFVKESKQDESGMPNNRFLAERTGGTYSTLKVQPAELEDSGVYFCASSQDLEDYGYTFGSGTRLTVV.

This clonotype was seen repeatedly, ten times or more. The DNA of the CDR3 is TGTGCCAGTCCGGACGGTGCTGAAGCTTTCTTT. This encodes CASPDGAEAFF. The chain couples TRBV27 to TRBJ1-1; D ambiguous. Trimming pared 9 bases from V and 6 bases from J, leaving 11 bases between. The CDR3 sequence is 11 residues long. Germline V gives CDR1 MNHEY, CDR2 SMNVEV (reference sequence).

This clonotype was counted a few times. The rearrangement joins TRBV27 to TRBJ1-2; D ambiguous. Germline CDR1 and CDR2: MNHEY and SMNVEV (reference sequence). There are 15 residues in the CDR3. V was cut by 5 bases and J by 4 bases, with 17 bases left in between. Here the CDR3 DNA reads TGTGCCAGCAGTCTTGGACCCAGCGAGTTCTATGGCTACACCTTC. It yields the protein CASSLGPSEFYGYTF.

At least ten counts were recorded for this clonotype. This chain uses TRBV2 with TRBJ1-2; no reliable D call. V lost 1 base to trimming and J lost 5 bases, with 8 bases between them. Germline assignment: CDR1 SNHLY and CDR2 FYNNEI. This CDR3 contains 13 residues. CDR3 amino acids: CASSEDRGYGYTF. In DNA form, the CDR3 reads TGTGCCAGCAGTGAAGACAGAGGGTATGGCTACACCTTC.

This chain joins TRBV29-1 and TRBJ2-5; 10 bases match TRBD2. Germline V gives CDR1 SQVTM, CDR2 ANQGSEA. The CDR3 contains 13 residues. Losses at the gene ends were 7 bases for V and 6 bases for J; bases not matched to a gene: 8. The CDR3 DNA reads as TGCAGCGCGGACAGCGGGGGGGCGAAGACCCAGTACTTC. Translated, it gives CSADSGGAKTQYF.

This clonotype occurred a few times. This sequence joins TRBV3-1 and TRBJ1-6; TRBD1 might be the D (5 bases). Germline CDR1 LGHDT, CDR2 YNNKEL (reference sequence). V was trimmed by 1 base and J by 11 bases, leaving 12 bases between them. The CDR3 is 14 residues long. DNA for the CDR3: TGTGCCAGCAGCCAAGGGAGGGGTGGGACACCCCTCCACTTT. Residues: CASSQGRGGTPLHF. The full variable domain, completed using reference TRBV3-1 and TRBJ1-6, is DTAVSQTPKYLVTQMGNDKSIKCEQNLGHDTMYWYKQDSKKFLKIMFSYNNKELIINETVPNRFSPKSPDKAHLNLHINSLELGDSAVYFCASSQGRGGTPLHFGNGTRLTVT.